These 32 T cell receptor beta chains share one sample of origin, sequenced in a study of T cell changes during pregnancy in multiple sclerosis. TCRdb's copy holds only in-frame clones and misses some; the assay was immunoSEQ multiplex PCR. Among more than 60,000 clones listed, approximately 91% were seen once. The sample consisted of peripheral blood, taken in the second trimester of pregnancy. Receptor source: a female donor with multiple sclerosis, enrolled in a pregnancy study.

The chain has TRBV29-1 and TRBJ2-7; no reliable D call. The CDR3 runs 12 residues. Germline values: CDR1 SQVTM, CDR2 ANQGSEA. Trimming removed 3 bases at V and 3 bases at J, with 9 bases between. Written as DNA, the CDR3 is TGCAGCGTTGAGGAGAGAGACTACGAGCAGTACTTC. Protein sequence: CSVEERDYEQYF.

The chain couples TRBV6-5 to TRBJ1-1, with TRBD1 matching over 8 bases. This CDR3 contains 16 residues. Trimming cost V 3 bases and J 2 bases; bases outside gene matches: 8. Germline loops: CDR1 MNHEY, CDR2 SVGAGI. The CDR3 DNA follows: TGTGCCAGCAGTTATGGGACAGGAGTTAAAAACACTGAAGCTTTCTTT. Protein: CASSYGTGVKNTEAFF.

The chain carries TRBV19 and TRBJ2-7, with 7 bases fitting TRBD1. The CDR3 contains 14 residues. V trimming: 6 bases; J trimming: 7 bases; junction bases outside the gene matches: 12. Germline loops: CDR1 LNHDA, CDR2 SQIVND (reference sequence). The CDR3 spells CASSYRGLAGEQYF. In DNA, the CDR3 is TGTGCCAGTAGCTACAGGGGTCTGGCAGGGGAGCAGTACTTC.

This chain joins TRBV10-2 and TRBJ1-1; D unclear. The germline V and J ends were trimmed by 8 bases and 7 bases, with 11 bases remaining between them. The germline CDR1 and CDR2 sequences are WSHSY and SAAADI. The length of the CDR3 is 11 residues. Here the CDR3 reads CASADSIEAFF. CDR3 DNA: TGCGCCAGCGCGGACTCTATTGAAGCTTTCTTT.

This sequence joins TRBV7-8 and TRBJ2-1, with TRBD1 matching over 11 bases. This CDR3 has 15 amino acids. V was pared by 1 base and J by 6 bases, with 2 bases of the junction left unmatched. Germline V CDR1 and CDR2: SGHVS, FQNEAQ. This chain's CDR3 is CASSLGGTGGNEQFF. The CDR3 DNA reads TGTGCCAGCAGCTTAGGAGGGACAGGGGGCAATGAGCAGTTCTTC.

The rearrangement links TRBV5-1 to TRBJ2-7, with a weak D call TRBD2 (7 bases). The CDR3 loop spans 17 amino acids. CDR1 is SGHRS, CDR2 YFSETQ, per germline. The V gene lost 0 bases and the J gene lost 6 bases, with 22 bases spanning the gap. CDR3 region: CASSLGQNIGGAFEQYF. DNA for the CDR3: TGCGCCAGCAGCTTGGGACAGAATATAGGGGGGGCCTTCGAGCAGTACTTC.

This clone has only one observation. DNA for the CDR3: TGTGCCAGCAGCTTAGGTGGGCAGGGGAACACTGAAGCTTTCTTT. This codes for CASSLGGQGNTEAFF. The V and J genes are TRBV7-2 and TRBJ1-1, with a tentative D call TRBD1 (5 bases). Germline V CDR1 and CDR2: SGHTA, FQGNSA. The CDR3 extends over 15 amino acids. Trimming shortened V by 1 base and J by 1 base, and 10 bases separated the two germline ends. Supplemented by reference TRBV7-2 and TRBJ1-1, the full variable domain reads GAGVSQSPSNKVTEKGKDVELRCDPISGHTALYWYRQSLGQGLEFLIYFQGNSAPDKSGLPSDRFSAERTGGSVSTLTIQRTQQEDSAVYLCASSLGGQGNTEAFFGQGTRLTVV.

The chain is built from TRBV4-2 and TRBJ2-3; 8 bases are shared with TRBD1. Germline-derived CDR1 and CDR2 are LGHNA and YNFKEQ. V shed 0 bases and J 5 bases; nucleotides not matched to a gene: 10. The length of the CDR3 is 17 residues. CDR3 protein: CASSQDPVRGRIDTQYF. In DNA, the CDR3 is TGTGCCAGCAGCCAAGATCCAGTCAGGGGGCGTATAGATACGCAGTATTTT.

The V gene is TRBV7-2, the J gene TRBJ1-4, with TRBD1 matching 10 bases. This CDR3 has 16 residues. In germline, CDR1 is SGHTA, CDR2 FQGNSA. Trimming removed 5 bases from V and 5 bases from J; junction bases left unmatched: 8. This chain's CDR3 is CASSLVPGQGNEKLFF. The CDR3 region has the DNA TGTGCCAGCAGCCTAGTCCCGGGACAGGGGAATGAAAAACTGTTTTTT.

The chain has TRBV27 and TRBJ1-5; 8 bases agree with TRBD1. The CDR3 is 15 residues long. Looked up from germline, CDR1 is MNHEY and CDR2 is SMNVEV (reference sequence). After removal of 6 bases from V and 0 bases from J, the junction contained 4 bases not matched to a gene. CDR3 coding DNA: TGTGCCAGCAGGTCGGGACAGGCTAGCAATCAGCCCCAGCATTTT. It is translated as CASRSGQASNQPQHF.

This CDR3 reads CASSPEGRNTEAFF. The CDR3 nucleotides are TGTGCCAGCTCACCAGAGGGCAGAAACACTGAAGCTTTCTTT. The chain is built from TRBV18 and TRBJ1-1; D not certain. This CDR3 is built from 14 residues. The V gene lost 2 bases and the J gene lost 2 bases, with 9 bases spanning the gap. The germline V gene encodes CDR1 KGHSH and CDR2 LQKENI.

This clone has just one count. CDR3 region: CASSGTSPPNEQFF. CDR3 bases: TGTGCCAGCAGCGGGACTAGTCCACCCAATGAGCAGTTCTTC. The V call is TRBV27, the J call TRBJ2-1; 8 bases align to TRBD2. The CDR3 contains 14 residues. Trimming at V came to 6 bases and at J to 6 bases, leaving 7 bases not matched to a gene. The germline gives CDR1 MNHEY, CDR2 SMNVEV (reference sequence).

J is TRBJ1-5 and V is TRBV6-1, with no clear D. Deletions cut 8 bases from V and 2 bases from J, with 13 bases between. The length of the CDR3 is 14 residues. Per the germline V gene, CDR1 is MNHNS and CDR2 is SASEGT. This chain's CDR3 is CASGFSGGNQPQHF. The CDR3 DNA is TGTGCCAGCGGTTTTTCCGGGGGCAATCAGCCCCAGCATTTT.

This clone is a singleton in its sample. The gene calls are TRBV28 and TRBJ1-4; D remains ambiguous. Germline V lookup: CDR1 MDHEN, CDR2 SYDVKM. The V end lost 7 bases, the J end lost 10 bases, and 22 bases lay between the germline ends. The CDR3 has 15 amino acids. The CDR3 nucleotides read TGTGCCAGCACCCCATCTCCCTGGAGAGACCGAAAACTGTTTTTT. Translation: CASTPSPWRDRKLFF. Full variable domain (missing parts from reference TRBV28 and TRBJ1-4): DVKVTQSSRYLVKRTGEKVFLECVQDMDHENMFWYRQDPGLGLRLIYFSYDVKMKEKGDIPEGYSVSREKKERFSLILESASTNQTSMYLCASTPSPWRDRKLFFGSGTQLSVL.

V and J are TRBV5-1 and TRBJ2-3; TRBD2 might be the D (5 bases). Germline CDR1 is SGHRS and CDR2 is YFSETQ. V dropped 0 bases and J dropped 0 bases, with 11 bases sitting between them. The CDR3 spans 16 residues. The DNA for the CDR3 is TGCGCCAGCAGCTTGGGATTGGACTCTAGCACAGATACGCAGTATTTT. It is translated as CASSLGLDSSTDTQYF.

V and J are TRBV5-1 and TRBJ2-1; 11 bases line up with TRBD2. V shed 0 bases, J shed 7 bases, and the junction held 12 bases outside the gene matches. The CDR3 is 18 amino acids. The germline CDR1 and CDR2 sequences are SGHRS and YFSETQ. CDR3 nucleotides: TGCGCCAGCAGCTTGGAGGGATATAGCGGGGGGGTGAGTAATGAGCAGTTCTTC. Residues: CASSLEGYSGGVSNEQFF.

This clone was detected only a few times. The rearrangement uses TRBV10-3 and TRBJ1-1, with D uncertain. V was cut by 7 bases and J by 1 base, with 10 bases left in between. CDR1 is ENHRY and CDR2 is SYGVKD in the germline V gene. This CDR3 contains 13 residues. The DNA for the CDR3 is TGTGCCATCACCCAAGAAGCGAACACTGAAGCTTTCTTT. Its translation: CAITQEANTEAFF.

The CDR3 DNA reads TGTGCCAGCAGCCGACAGGGAGACTATGGCTACACCTTC. It encodes CASSRQGDYGYTF. The chain joins TRBV6-6 to TRBJ1-2, with TRBD1 identical over 7 bases. The V segment lost 6 bases and the J segment 3 bases; nucleotides outside the gene matches: 4. CDR3 length equals 13 residues. Germline V gene lookup returns CDR1 MNHNY and CDR2 SVGAGI (reference sequence).

The V gene is TRBV6-5, the J gene TRBJ2-4; TRBD1 matches 9 bases. CDR1 MNHEY and CDR2 SVGAGI come from the germline V gene. The V and J ends lost 5 bases and 9 bases, in that order; junction bases with no gene match: 8. The CDR3 runs to 14 residues. DNA of the CDR3: TGTGCCAGCAGTCAACAGGGGGCGTTGGCCATTCAGTACTTC. Translated: CASSQQGALAIQYF.

V is TRBV9 and J is TRBJ1-2; 10 nucleotides agree with TRBD1. V lost 0 bases and J lost 8; bases outside the gene matches: 4. The CDR3 covers 14 residues. Germline values: CDR1 SGDLS, CDR2 YYNGEE. The CDR3: CASSVEGQGFGYTF. The CDR3 DNA is TGTGCCAGCAGCGTAGAGGGACAGGGGTTCGGCTACACCTTC.

This chain uses TRBV5-6 with TRBJ1-3; D is unclear. The CDR3 is 14 residues long. V lost 4 bases and J lost 2, with 10 bases in between. CDR1 and CDR2 from the germline V gene are SGHDT and YYEEEE. The CDR3 sequence is CASSPLVAGNTIYF. CDR3 in DNA: TGTGCCAGCAGCCCTCTTGTAGCTGGAAACACCATATATTTT. Filled out from reference TRBV5-6 and TRBJ1-3, the complete variable domain reads DAGVTQSPTHLIKTRGQQVTLRCSPKSGHDTVSWYQQALGQGPQFIFQYYEEEERQRGNFPDRFSGHQFPNYSSELNVNALLLGDSALYLCASSPLVAGNTIYFGEGSWLTVV.

In the case of this clone: This CDR3 is also generated by other DNA sequences in the sample. The chain recombines TRBV6-5 with TRBJ2-7, with TRBD2 matching 7 bases. Germline V gene sequence: CDR1 MNHEY, CDR2 SVGAGI. The CDR3 extends over 13 amino acids. Trimming removed 4 bases from V and 4 bases from J; junction bases left unmatched: 4. The CDR3 region is CASSSGRAYEQYF. The CDR3 DNA follows: TGTGCCAGCAGTTCGGGGAGGGCTTACGAGCAGTACTTC.

The chain recombines TRBV23-1 with TRBJ1-6, with 8 bases identical to TRBD1. TRBV23-1 is annotated as an ORF whose role is uncertain. The CDR3 is made up of 16 amino acids. V lost 6 bases, J lost 13 bases, and 17 bases stayed unmatched. CDR3 in amino acids: CASSPGGDRILCPLHF. The CDR3 DNA follows: TGCGCCAGCAGCCCAGGGGGGGACAGGATATTGTGTCCCCTCCACTTT.

The rearrangement joins TRBV5-6 to TRBJ1-5; D is perhaps TRBD1 (6 bases). Germline CDR1 and CDR2: SGHDT and YYEEEE. The length of the CDR3 is 17 residues. V gave up 4 bases and J gave up 0 bases, with 17 bases separating them. Written as DNA, the CDR3 is TGTGCCAGCAGCCACCCCGGGACAAAGAATAGCAATCAGCCCCAGCATTTT. Its protein product is CASSHPGTKNSNQPQHF.

The chain couples TRBV18 to TRBJ1-6; 9 positions match TRBD1. Germline V lookup: CDR1 KGHSH, CDR2 LQKENI. The CDR3 is 16 amino acids. V lost 3 bases to trimming and J lost 6 bases; unmatched junction nucleotides: 6. CDR3 in amino acids: CASSPGQGDANSPLHF. The CDR3 nucleotides read TGTGCCAGCTCACCGGGACAGGGAGATGCTAATTCACCCCTCCACTTT.

The rearrangement links TRBV7-9 to TRBJ2-2; 7 bases align to TRBD2. This CDR3 spans 16 amino acids. V lost 0 bases and J lost 6; bases outside the gene matches: 7. The germline V gene encodes CDR1 SEHNR and CDR2 FQNEAQ (reference sequence). CDR3 in amino acids: CASSLARGSGPGELFF. The DNA of the CDR3 is TGTGCCAGCAGCTTAGCGCGGGGGTCAGGGCCCGGGGAGCTGTTTTTT.

The V gene is TRBV19, the J gene TRBJ2-3; D possibly corresponds to TRBD1 (5 bases). The V and J ends lost 3 bases and 4 bases respectively, with 8 bases between them. The CDR3 length is 13 residues. CDR1 and CDR2 (germline): LNHDA, SQIVND (reference sequence). The CDR3 nucleotides are TGTGCCAGTAGTATCCAGGGTGCAGATACGCAGTATTTT. This translates into CASSIQGADTQYF. The full variable domain, its missing parts supplied by reference TRBV19 and TRBJ2-3, is DGGITQSPKYLFRKEGQNVTLSCEQNLNHDAMYWYRQDPGQGLRLIYYSQIVNDFQKGDIAEGYSVSREKKESFPLTVTSAQKNPTAFYLCASSIQGADTQYFGPGTRLTVL.

This clone was recorded a few times. The gene calls are TRBV27 and TRBJ2-6, with D possibly matching TRBD2 (5 bases). V lost 8 bases, J lost 0 bases, and 8 bases lay in between. Germline-derived CDR1 and CDR2 are MNHEY and SMNVEV (reference sequence). This CDR3 comprises 14 residues. CDR3 coding DNA: TGTGCCAGCCGGGATGTCTCTGGGGCCAACGTCCTGACTTTC. Residues: CASRDVSGANVLTF.

The chain has TRBV5-4 and TRBJ2-1; TRBD2 might be the D (5 bases). The ends were cut back, 4 bases at V and 7 bases at J, with 12 bases in the middle. Germline CDR1 is SGHNT and CDR2 is YYREEE (reference sequence). The length of the CDR3 is 13 residues. The chain's CDR3 is CASSPSAENEQFF. CDR3 bases: TGTGCCAGCAGCCCCTCAGCGGAGAATGAGCAGTTCTTC.

The chain links TRBV4-3 to TRBJ2-1; 11 positions agree with TRBD2. Looked up from germline, CDR1 is LGHNA and CDR2 is YSLEER. This CDR3 has 19 residues. The V segment lost 1 base and the J segment 4 bases; nucleotides outside the gene matches: 12. The CDR3 spells CASSQALLAGEPIYNEQFF. DNA of the CDR3: TGCGCCAGCAGCCAAGCTCTACTAGCGGGGGAGCCGATTTACAATGAGCAGTTCTTC.

This chain uses TRBV27 with TRBJ2-5, with no clear D. The CDR3 has 14 residues. Germline CDR1 MNHEY, CDR2 SMNVEV (reference sequence). Trimming took 4 bases from V and 4 from J, leaving 13 bases between them. Written as DNA, the CDR3 is TGTGCCAGCAGTTCTAGATTTGGCGGAGAGACCCAGTACTTC. It yields the protein CASSSRFGGETQYF.

The rearrangement uses TRBV2 and TRBJ1-3; D not certain. The V and J ends lost 2 bases and 4 bases respectively, with 12 bases between them. Germline V CDR1 and CDR2: SNHLY, FYNNEI. This CDR3 is built from 15 residues. The CDR3 DNA reads TGTGCCAGCAGTGAAATTGGAGGGCCCGGAAACACCATATATTTT. It specifies CASSEIGGPGNTIYF.